The sequence of this T cell receptor (beta chain) was determined in a study of neoadjuvant anti-PD-1 for oral cavity cancer. Study conclusions and caveats: Post-treatment tumors with larger preexisting clones showed more shrinkage.

Tumor libraries mostly used approximately 4.9 ug genomic DNA, two replicates each. Only in-frame clones appear in the TCRdb table, and some are missing; sequencing was by immunoSEQ multiplex PCR. The sample gives some 7,100 clones, about 60% of which show up once; roughly 6.3% is in the top ten. This clone was detected a few times. Antigen unknown. Germline CDR1 LNHDA, CDR2 SQIVND (reference sequence). The CDR3 runs to 16 residues. V lost 3 bases to trimming and J lost 2 bases; unmatched junction nucleotides: 4. J is TRBJ1-1 and V is TRBV19; 12 nucleotides match TRBD1. This specimen consisted of tumor tissue, obtained before nivolumab (anti-PD-1) treatment. The sequence was collected from a person between 35 and 79 years old with oral cavity squamous cell carcinoma. CDR3 region: CASSITGTGGNTEAFF. CDR3 nucleotide sequence: TGTGCCAGTAGTATTACCGGGACAGGGGGCAACACTGAAGCTTTCTTT.